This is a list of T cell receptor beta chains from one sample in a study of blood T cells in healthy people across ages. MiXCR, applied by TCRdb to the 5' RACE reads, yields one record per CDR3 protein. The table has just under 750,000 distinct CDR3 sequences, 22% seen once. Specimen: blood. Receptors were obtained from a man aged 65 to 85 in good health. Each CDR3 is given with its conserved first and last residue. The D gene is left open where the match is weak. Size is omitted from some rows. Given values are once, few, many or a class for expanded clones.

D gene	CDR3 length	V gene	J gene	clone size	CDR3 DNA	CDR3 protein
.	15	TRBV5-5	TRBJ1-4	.	TGTGCCAGCAGTTTGGAGGACAAACGGAATGAAAAACTGTTTTTT	CASSLEDKRNEKLFF
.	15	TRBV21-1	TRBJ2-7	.	TGTGCCAGCAGCAAAGGGGGCCTAGCGACCTACGAGCAGTACTTC	CASSKGGLATYEQYF
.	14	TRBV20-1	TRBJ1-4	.	TGCAGTGCTGGGGTGGGGGGCGCCCAAGAAAAACTGTTTTTT	CSAGVGGAQEKLFF
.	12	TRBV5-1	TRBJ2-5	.	TGCGCCAGCACTGACTGGAAAGAGACCCAGTACTTC	CASTDWKETQYF
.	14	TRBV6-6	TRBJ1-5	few	TGTGCCAGCAGTTTTGGACCGAGCAATCAGCCCCAGCATTTT	CASSFGPSNQPQHF
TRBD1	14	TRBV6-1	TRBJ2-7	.	TGTGCCAGCACAGGGACAGTAATCTCCTACGAGCAGTACTTC	CASTGTVISYEQYF
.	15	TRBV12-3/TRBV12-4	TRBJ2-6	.	TGTGCCAGCAGTTTGAGGGGAACTGGGGCCAACGTCCTGACTTTC	CASSLRGTGANVLTF
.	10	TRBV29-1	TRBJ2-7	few	TGCAGCGTAGGGGCGCACGAGCAGTACTTC	CSVGAHEQYF
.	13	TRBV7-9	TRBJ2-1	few	TGTGCCAGCAGCTTAGGGACCGAAGGGAGGCAGTTCTTC	CASSLGTEGRQFF
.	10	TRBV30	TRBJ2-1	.	TGTGCCTGGAGTGGGCCCAAGCAGTTCTTC	CAWSGPKQFF
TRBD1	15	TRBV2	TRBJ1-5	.	TGTGCCAGCAGGGGACAGAGACATAGCAATCAGCCCCAGCATTTT	CASRGQRHSNQPQHF
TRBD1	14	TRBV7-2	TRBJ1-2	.	TGTGCCAGCAGCTTTAAGGGACAGAACTATGGCTACACCTTC	CASSFKGQNYGYTF
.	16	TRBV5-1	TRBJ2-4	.	TGCGCCAGCAGCTTGGCCGAAGACGGGGCAGGAACCATTCAGTACTTC	CASSLAEDGAGTIQYF
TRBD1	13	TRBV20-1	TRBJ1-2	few	TGCAGTGCTGGGCAAGGGGGCGCCTCCGGCTACACCTTC	CSAGQGGASGYTF
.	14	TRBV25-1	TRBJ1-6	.	TGTGCCAGCAGTGAAGCCAAGACAGACTACCTGCTCCACTTT	CASSEAKTDYLLHF
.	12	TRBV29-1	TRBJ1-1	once	TGCAGCGTTTCCCGATGGGGGGCTGAAGCTTTCTTT	CSVSRWGAEAFF
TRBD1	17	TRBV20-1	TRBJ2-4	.	TGCAGTGCCCTGTCCCCCGGACAGGGCGGGTCCAAAAACATTCAGTACTTC	CSALSPGQGGSKNIQYF
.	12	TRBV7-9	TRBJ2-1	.	TGTGCCAGCCGGTCCGGGGCCAATGAGCAGTTCTTC	CASRSGANEQFF
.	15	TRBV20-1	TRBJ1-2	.	TGCAGTGCTAGAGCCCGGGTTGGGCCTTATCGGGGCTACACCTTC	CSARARVGPYRGYTF
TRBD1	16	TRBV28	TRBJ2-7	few	TGTGCCAGCAGTTCCGGGACAGGGGGTATTTTTTACGAGCAGTACTTC	CASSSGTGGIFYEQYF
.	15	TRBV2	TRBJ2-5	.	TGTGCCAGCAGTGACGCGGCGGGGACCGGGGAGACCCAGTACTTC	CASSDAAGTGETQYF
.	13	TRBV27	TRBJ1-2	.	TGTGCCAGCAGTTTAGTGGGGACTCTTGGCTACACCTTC	CASSLVGTLGYTF
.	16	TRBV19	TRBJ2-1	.	TGTGCCAGTAGTATAGTGTGGGACTCCTCCTACAATGAGCAGTTCTTC	CASSIVWDSSYNEQFF
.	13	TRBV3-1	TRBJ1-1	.	TGTGCCAACAGCCTTAACAGCAACACTGAAGCTTTCTTT	CANSLNSNTEAFF
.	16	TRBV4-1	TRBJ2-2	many	TGCGCCAGCAGCCAACCGGGACGGTCGAACACCGGGGAGCTGTTTTTT	CASSQPGRSNTGELFF